This is a list of T cell receptor beta chains from one sample in a study of blood T cell repertoires in COVID-19. Measured with immunoSEQ multiplex PCR; TCRdb has only the in-frame clones, and not every one. The table has around 40,000 clones, around 87% seen once. The material sequenced was peripheral blood. These receptors were obtained from a man younger than 40 with active or convalescent COVID-19. CDR3s include the opening cysteine and the closing phenylalanine or tryptophan. A D gene is named only where the DNA matches it firmly. Rows give clone size only sometimes, using once, few, many, or a class for an expanded clone.

j_call v_call clone_size d_call cdr3_aa cdr3_nt
TRBJ2-7 TRBV13 . TRBD2 CASSSSSGGASRFGEQYF TGTGCCAGCAGCTCCTCCAGCGGGGGGGCCAGCCGGTTTGGCGAGCAGTACTTC
TRBJ2-1 TRBV19 . TRBD1 CASSIVSQGLGNEQFF TGTGCCAGTAGTATAGTTTCACAGGGGCTGGGCAATGAGCAGTTCTTC
TRBJ2-3 TRBV5-1 . TRBD1 CASSHGQGRSTDTQYF TGCGCCAGCAGCCATGGACAGGGTCGAAGCACAGATACGCAGTATTTT
TRBJ2-3 TRBV10-2 . TRBD2 CASRRGDGIERGVSDTQYF TGCGCCAGCCGCCGCGGGGATGGAATTGAGCGGGGGGTATCAGATACGCAGTATTTT
TRBJ2-2 TRBV4-2 . . CASSQAVTWNTGELFF TGTGCCAGCAGCCAAGCTGTGACTTGGAACACCGGGGAGCTGTTTTTT
TRBJ2-7 TRBV2 . TRBD2 CASRGGGSRVDEQYF TGTGCCAGCAGGGGCGGGGGGTCCCGGGTGGACGAGCAGTACTTC
TRBJ2-3 TRBV11-3 once TRBD2 CASSRFQIAGETDTQYF TGTGCCAGCAGCAGGTTTCAAATAGCGGGAGAGACAGATACGCAGTATTTT
TRBJ2-5 TRBV5-4 . TRBD1 CASSHDRGETQYF TGTGCCAGCAGCCACGACAGGGGGGAGACCCAGTACTTC
TRBJ2-3 TRBV10-1 . TRBD2 CASSESLAGVSFSTDTQYF TGCGCCAGCAGTGAGTCTCTAGCGGGAGTCTCCTTTAGCACAGATACGCAGTATTTT
TRBJ2-5 TRBV19 few TRBD1 CASSIEGTGKETQYF TGTGCCAGTAGTATAGAAGGGACAGGGAAAGAGACCCAGTACTTC
TRBJ2-7 TRBV19 . TRBD2 CASSRRTSGGSPSYEQYF TGTGCCAGTAGTAGACGGACTAGCGGGGGATCGCCTTCCTACGAGCAGTACTTC
TRBJ2-5 TRBV15 . . CATSSPGTLYQETQYF TGTGCCACCAGCAGCCCCGGGACACTTTACCAAGAGACCCAGTACTTC
TRBJ2-1 TRBV6-5 . TRBD1 CASRPRQGAYNEQFF TGTGCCAGCAGGCCCCGACAGGGAGCCTACAATGAGCAGTTCTTC
TRBJ2-2 TRBV11-3 . . CASSPLAVNTGELFF TGTGCCAGCAGTCCCCTGGCGGTAAACACCGGGGAGCTGTTTTTT
TRBJ2-2 TRBV5-1 . TRBD1 CASSDNRGWNTGELFF TGCGCCAGCAGCGATAACAGGGGGTGGAACACCGGGGAGCTGTTTTTT
TRBJ2-1 TRBV5-1 once . CASSLGQAPYNEQFF TGCGCCAGCAGCTTGGGCCAGGCACCTTACAATGAGCAGTTCTTC
TRBJ1-2 TRBV7-6 . TRBD1 CASSLALGTGGFGGYTF TGTGCCAGCAGCTTAGCGCTGGGGACAGGGGGCTTCGGTGGCTACACCTTC
TRBJ1-4 TRBV5-4 . . CASSPEPRRAANEKLFF TGTGCCAGCAGCCCCGAACCCAGGAGAGCGGCTAATGAAAAACTGTTTTTT
TRBJ2-1 TRBV29-1 . . CSVEQGTEQFF TGCAGCGTTGAGCAGGGCACTGAGCAGTTCTTC
TRBJ1-2 TRBV15 . . CATSRDLPDWTNYGYTF TGTGCCACCAGCAGAGATCTGCCGGACTGGACTAACTATGGCTACACCTTC
TRBJ2-1 TRBV6-4 . TRBD2 CASSATSGGADEQFF TGTGCCAGCAGTGCCACTAGCGGGGGGGCTGATGAGCAGTTCTTC
TRBJ1-1 TRBV5-1 . . CASSNTGYATEAFF TGCGCCAGCAGCAATACAGGGTACGCCACTGAAGCTTTCTTT
TRBJ1-5 TRBV19 . . CASSIVGGAIGNQPQHF TGTGCCAGTAGTATTGTGGGGGGGGCAATCGGCAATCAGCCCCAGCATTTT
TRBJ2-2 TRBV6-5 . TRBD2 CASTWTSGRDGELFF TGTGCCAGCACTTGGACTAGCGGGAGAGACGGGGAGCTGTTTTTT
TRBJ2-2 TRBV23-1 . . CASSQSVGLAAHTGELFF TGCGCCAGCAGTCAATCTGTTGGGCTAGCCGCGCACACCGGGGAGCTGTTTTTT
TRBJ1-2 TRBV19 . . CASSILSRNYGYTF TGTGCCAGTAGTATCCTCTCTCGTAACTATGGCTACACCTTC
TRBJ1-5 TRBV19 . . CASSTTAYSNQPQHF TGTGCCAGTAGTACGACAGCTTATAGCAATCAGCCCCAGCATTTT
TRBJ1-2 TRBV27 once . CASSLPRQTNYGYTF TGTGCCAGCAGTTTACCCCGACAGACTAACTATGGCTACACCTTC
TRBJ1-2 TRBV24-1 . . CATSGGRNYGYTF TGTGCCACCAGTGGTGGGAGAAACTATGGCTACACCTTC
TRBJ1-2 TRBV5-4 once TRBD1 CASSLQNRGGTYGYTF TGTGCCAGCAGCTTGCAGAACAGGGGGGGCACCTATGGCTACACCTTC
TRBJ2-5 TRBV11-2 . TRBD2 CASSRLAGGQETQYF TGTGCCAGCAGCCGACTAGCGGGGGGCCAAGAGACCCAGTACTTC
TRBJ1-2 TRBV19 . TRBD1 CASSPRDRGNHYGYTF TGTGCCAGTAGTCCCCGGGACAGGGGTAACCACTATGGCTACACCTTC
TRBJ2-2 TRBV11-2 . . CASSYVQGNTGELFF TGTGCCAGCAGCTACGTACAGGGGAACACCGGGGAGCTGTTTTTT
TRBJ2-1 TRBV2 . TRBD1 CASRGQGSSYNEQFF TGTGCCAGCAGGGGACAGGGGAGCTCCTACAATGAGCAGTTCTTC
TRBJ2-4 TRBV28 . TRBD2 CASSPGGGPKNIQYF TGTGCCAGCAGTCCCGGGGGGGGTCCCAAAAACATTCAGTACTTC
TRBJ1-2 TRBV5-5 . . CASSAGQGSVYGYTF TGTGCCAGCAGTGCTGGGCAGGGTTCGGTCTATGGCTACACCTTC
TRBJ1-2 TRBV6-1 . . CASSEKGARSGYTF TGTGCCAGCAGTGAAAAAGGGGCTCGGAGTGGCTACACCTTC
TRBJ2-7 TRBV11-2 . . CASSLESSPAYEQYF TGTGCCAGCAGCTTAGAGTCCTCCCCTGCCTACGAGCAGTACTTC
TRBJ2-1 TRBV19 once TRBD1 CASSIARQGAGEQFF TGTGCCAGTAGTATAGCGAGACAGGGGGCGGGTGAGCAGTTCTTC
TRBJ1-1 TRBV3-1/TRBV3-2 . . CASSQGVQNEAFF TGTGCCAGCAGCCAGGGAGTTCAAAATGAAGCTTTCTTT
TRBJ1-6 TRBV10-3 . . CAISGADRNSPLHF TGTGCCATCAGTGGAGCCGACAGGAATTCACCCCTCCACTTT
TRBJ1-1 TRBV7-8 . . CASSPRRGPEAFF TGTGCCAGCAGCCCTCGTCGTGGGCCAGAAGCTTTCTTT
TRBJ1-4 TRBV2 . TRBD1 CASSDPPGTGLEKLFF TGTGCCAGCAGTGACCCCCCCGGGACAGGCTTGGAAAAACTGTTTTTT
TRBJ2-3 TRBV27 . TRBD2 CASRPGGGWITDTQYF TGTGCCAGCAGGCCCGGGGGGGGCTGGATCACAGATACGCAGTATTTT
TRBJ1-2 TRBV9 . . CASSANGGLDYGYTF TGTGCCAGCAGCGCCAATGGGGGGTTAGACTATGGCTACACCTTC
TRBJ1-1 TRBV24-1 once . CATSDRPGHPEAFF TGTGCCACCAGTGATCGACCGGGACACCCAGAAGCTTTCTTT
TRBJ2-5 TRBV9 . . CASSEGVFGETQYF TGTGCCAGCAGCGAGGGGGTTTTTGGAGAGACCCAGTACTTC
TRBJ1-4 TRBV25-1 once TRBD1 CASSDDRGRVKLFF TGTGCCAGCAGTGATGACAGGGGGCGGGTAAAACTGTTTTTT
TRBJ1-5 TRBV6-6 . . CASSYPTGMGQPQHF TGTGCCAGCAGTTACCCCACAGGGATGGGACAGCCCCAGCATTTT